This TCR beta chain originates from a study of cytomegalovirus exposure and HLA in healthy donors. Notes on the study in general: As a later analysis showed, a missense DCLRE1C variant was linked to trimming of TCR beta V- and J-genes. Most TCR beta V segments were productive about 87% or about 30% of the time in an earlier analysis. Usually a TCR sequence was rare, but some public TCRs were found in many donors. A later analysis, which compared TCR beta chains of equal frequency, found the HLA-associated ones more clonally expanded.

The sample holds a few counts of this clone. Its antigen is currently unknown. The V end was cut by 7 bases, the J end by 3 bases, with 11 bases between. Germline V gives CDR1 SGDLS, CDR2 YYNGEE. The CDR3 spans 12 residues. The PCR ran on 60 Vbeta and 13 Jbeta primers. Some clones are missing from TCRdb's copy, which holds only in-frame ones; the method was immunoSEQ multiplex PCR. Of 100,000 to 150,000 clones listed, 65% to 80% are singletons. The chain is built from TRBV9 and TRBJ2-7, with D possibly being TRBD1 (6 bases). This sequence was found in a woman between 18 and 29 years old in good health and CMV-seronegative. Input material: PBMCs. The CDR3 loop reads CASGLDSYEQYF. The CDR3 DNA reads TGTGCCAGCGGTCTGGACAGCTACGAGCAGTACTTC.